Shown below are 22 T cell receptor beta chains from a single sample sequenced in a study of Tregs in tolerant kidney transplant recipients. The method was immunoSEQ multiplex PCR; TCRdb's version includes in-frame clones alone and lacks a portion of them. The data show approximately 44,000 clones, nearly 97% seen once. These receptors have no known antigen. Sequenced input: Tregs from blood cultured with allogeneic cells. These receptors were obtained from a human donor in good health.

This chain connects TRBV4-1 to TRBJ2-5; D is uncertain. This CDR3 has 12 amino acids. Looked up from germline, CDR1 is MGHRA and CDR2 is YSYEKL. The V end was cut by 5 bases, the J end by 4 bases, with 8 bases between. CDR3 sequence: CASSSAGETQYF. The CDR3, as DNA: TGCGCCAGCAGCTCGGCAGGAGAGACCCAGTACTTC.

Only one count was recorded for this clone. The V call is TRBV18, the J call TRBJ2-3, with a weak D call TRBD1 (6 bases). Germline CDR1 KGHSH, CDR2 LQKENI. The V and J ends lost 6 bases and 5 bases respectively, with 12 bases between them. This CDR3 is 13 amino acids long. This chain's CDR3 is CASSPSGEDTQYF. CDR3 bases: TGTGCCAGCTCCCCCTCAGGGGAAGATACGCAGTATTTT.

The chain is built from TRBV5-5 and TRBJ1-4; D remains ambiguous. Deletions cut 2 bases from V and 6 bases from J, with 2 bases between. The CDR3 spans 11 residues. The germline V gene encodes CDR1 SGHKS and CDR2 YYEKEE (reference sequence). The CDR3 DNA sequence: TGTGCCAGCAGCTTATATGAAAAACTGTTTTTT. This gives the protein CASSLYEKLFF.

This chain connects TRBV9 to TRBJ2-1; 14 bases are a match to TRBD2. V dropped 0 bases and J dropped 14; count of bases not matched to a gene: 7. The CDR3 is 15 residues long. From germline, CDR1 is SGDLS and CDR2 YYNGEE. The CDR3 here is CASSVAGTSGGSEFF. In DNA, the CDR3 is TGTGCCAGCAGCGTAGCAGGGACTAGCGGGGGCTCGGAGTTCTTC.

The rearrangement joins TRBV6-1 to TRBJ1-1; tentatively, D is TRBD1 (5 bases). The V gene's germline CDR1 is MNHNS and CDR2 SASEGT. The CDR3 loop spans 13 amino acids. V was clipped by 1 base and J by 11 bases, with 14 bases between them. The DNA of the CDR3 is TGTGCCAGCAGTGAAGGGGCAGGGTTGAGGGCTTTCTTT. It specifies CASSEGAGLRAFF.

This clone was recorded once. The gene calls are TRBV10-2 and TRBJ2-7; weak D call: TRBD1 (6 bases). The CDR3 length is 15 residues. Between the trimmed V and J ends, which lost 4 bases and 5 bases, there was a span of 18 bases. CDR1 is WSHSY, CDR2 SAAADI, per germline. CDR3 nucleotides: TGCGCCAGCAGTGGGCCTTTACACAGGGTCCACGAGCAGTACTTC. It encodes CASSGPLHRVHEQYF.

The chain uses TRBV7-2 and TRBJ1-1; D ambiguous. Trimming took 6 bases from V and 3 from J, leaving 11 bases between them. This CDR3 spans 13 amino acids. Germline-derived CDR1 and CDR2 are SGHTA and FQGNSA. The CDR3, as DNA: TGTGCCAGCAGTCTAGACACTTACACTGAAGCTTTCTTT. This translates into CASSLDTYTEAFF.

V gene TRBV30 combines with J gene TRBJ2-5; D is perhaps TRBD1 or TRBD2 (6 bases each). Germline V CDR1 and CDR2: GTSNPN, SVGIG (reference sequence). Trimming removed 5 bases at V and 6 bases at J, with 19 bases between. The CDR3 contains 14 residues. CDR3 region: CAWQIPGAIKTQYF. For the CDR3, the DNA is TGTGCCTGGCAAATCCCGGGGGCAATTAAGACCCAGTACTTC. Filled out from reference TRBV30 and TRBJ2-5, the complete variable domain reads SQTIHQWPATLVQPVGSPLSLECTVEGTSNPNLYWYRQAAGRGLQLLFYSVGIGQISSEVPQNLSASRPQDRQFILSSKKLLLSDSGFYLCAWQIPGAIKTQYFGPGTRLLVL.

This clone occurred once. The chain uses TRBV5-1 and TRBJ2-1, with 10 bases fitting TRBD2. CDR1 SGHRS and CDR2 YFSETQ come from the germline V gene. This CDR3 is built from 15 residues. J was trimmed by 4 bases and V by 4 bases; bases with no gene match: 5. Here the CDR3 reads CASSLGLAVYNEQFF. CDR3 nucleotide sequence: TGCGCCAGCAGCCTCGGACTAGCGGTGTACAATGAGCAGTTCTTC.

A single count supports this clone. The rearrangement joins TRBV5-4 to TRBJ1-6; D unresolved. Germline CDR1 and CDR2: SGHNT and YYREEE (reference sequence). Deletions cut 1 base from V and 7 bases from J, with 9 bases between. CDR3 length equals 14 residues. For the CDR3, the DNA is TGTGCCAGCAGCTTGTTCGGTATGAATTCACCCCTCCACTTT. This translates into CASSLFGMNSPLHF.

The V and J genes are TRBV7-9 and TRBJ1-2; D possibly corresponds to TRBD1 (6 bases). The CDR3 is 14 amino acids. Germline V CDR1 and CDR2: SEHNR, FQNEAQ (reference sequence). The V gene lost 5 bases and the J gene lost 4 bases, with 14 bases spanning the gap. The CDR3 loop is CASSHGGPGYGYTF. Here the CDR3 DNA reads TGTGCCAGCAGCCACGGGGGCCCGGGCTATGGCTACACCTTC.

The J gene is TRBJ1-5, the V gene TRBV18, with D hard to call. This CDR3 region has 12 residues. Trimming stripped 2 bases from V and 9 bases from J, with 8 bases between. CDR1 KGHSH and CDR2 LQKENI come from the germline V gene. The CDR3 bases are TGTGCCAGCTCACCAGGAGATCGGCCCCAGCATTTT. This gives the protein CASSPGDRPQHF.

The genes are TRBV5-1 and TRBJ2-7; no reliable D call. Germline V gene data show CDR1 as SGHRS and CDR2 as YFSETQ. Trimming shortened V by 0 bases and J by 0 bases, and 7 bases separated the two germline ends. The CDR3 loop spans 14 amino acids. This CDR3 is CASSLVLGSYEQYF. Written as DNA, the CDR3 is TGCGCCAGCAGCTTGGTCCTCGGCTCCTACGAGCAGTACTTC.

The genes are TRBV9 and TRBJ2-1; 12 bases align to TRBD2. V dropped 4 bases and J dropped 13; count of bases not matched to a gene: 9. The CDR3 totals 14 residues. CDR1 SGDLS and CDR2 YYNGEE come from the germline V gene. As DNA, the CDR3 is TGTGCCAGCAGCATCTTGACTAGCGGGGGACTCCAGTTCTTC. This translates into CASSILTSGGLQFF.

This clone was recorded only once. The CDR3 loop reads CASSWWALDYNEQFF. CDR3 coding DNA: TGCGCCAGCAGCTGGTGGGCCCTAGACTACAATGAGCAGTTCTTC. The genes are TRBV5-1 and TRBJ2-1; D is unclear. The length of the CDR3 is 15 residues. V was shortened by 3 bases and J by 3 bases, with 13 bases between the two germline ends. The germline CDR1 and CDR2 sequences are SGHRS and YFSETQ.

This chain connects TRBV30 to TRBJ2-2, with TRBD1 matching over 7 bases. Germline CDR1 GTSNPN, CDR2 SVGIG (reference sequence). The J segment lost 0 bases and the V segment lost 0 bases, leaving 10 bases of the junction unmatched. The CDR3 covers 18 residues. CDR3 in amino acids: CAWSVRARDRANTGELFF. In DNA form, the CDR3 reads TGTGCCTGGAGTGTACGGGCTCGGGACAGAGCGAACACCGGGGAGCTGTTTTTT.

The chain combines TRBV14 with TRBJ1-4; D possibly corresponds to TRBD1 (5 bases). The CDR3 consists of 16 residues. CDR1 is SGHDN, CDR2 FVKESK, per germline. The V and J ends lost 0 bases and 5 bases respectively, with 13 bases between them. The CDR3 DNA follows: TGTGCCAGCAGCCAAGATTCCGGGGCCTTCAATGAAAAACTGTTTTTT. It specifies CASSQDSGAFNEKLFF.

This sequence joins TRBV27 and TRBJ1-2; D gene ambiguous. Trimming removed 6 bases from V and 8 bases from J, with 19 bases in between. Germline lookup yields CDR1 MNHEY and CDR2 SMNVEV (reference sequence). This CDR3 region has 14 residues. This CDR3 is CASRQADRWTGYTF. The CDR3 coding sequence is TGTGCCAGCAGGCAGGCAGATCGATGGACCGGCTACACCTTC.

V gene TRBV2 combines with J gene TRBJ1-3; D uncertain. Germline CDR1 SNHLY, CDR2 FYNNEI. The CDR3 extends over 16 amino acids. V shed 5 bases and J shed 4 bases, with 18 bases lying between them. The CDR3 sequence: CASSRHPTNTGNTIYF. CDR3 coding DNA: TGTGCCAGCAGTCGACACCCCACAAATACCGGAAACACCATATATTTT.

The genes are TRBV25-1 and TRBJ1-2; 7 nucleotides match TRBD1. The germline V gene has CDR1 MGHDK and CDR2 SYGVNS. V dropped 4 bases and J dropped 8; count of bases not matched to a gene: 10. This CDR3 is built from 14 residues. In DNA, the CDR3 is TGTGCCAGCAGTGCTGCCGGGACAGCACTGGGCTACACCTTC. It codes for CASSAAGTALGYTF.

This clone has a single count. The gene calls are TRBV4-1 and TRBJ1-1, with no clear D. CDR3 length equals 15 residues. V was clipped by 0 bases and J by 0 bases, with 8 bases between them. Germline CDR1 MGHRA, CDR2 YSYEKL. The CDR3 DNA reads TGCGCCAGCAGCCAAGAAGGCGCCTTGAACACTGAAGCTTTCTTT. It translates to CASSQEGALNTEAFF.

This clone was picked up one time. V gene TRBV11-2 combines with J gene TRBJ2-2, with D unclear. The germline V gene has CDR1 SGHAT and CDR2 FQNNGV. CDR3 length equals 13 residues. The V gene lost 2 bases and the J gene lost 5 bases, with 6 bases spanning the gap. The DNA of the CDR3 is TGTGCCAGCAGCTTACTCAGGACCGGGGAGCTGTTTTTT. It translates to CASSLLRTGELFF.